Presented here are 16 T cell receptor beta chains from one specimen sequenced in a study of blood T cell repertoires in COVID-19. The data were produced by immunoSEQ multiplex PCR, yet TCRdb's version contains in-frame clones alone and is incomplete. The sample consists of fewer than 250,000 clones, about 88% of them appearing once. The sequencing input was peripheral blood. The source is a human donor in a cohort sampled during active COVID-19.

The rearrangement uses TRBV11-2 and TRBJ1-1, with 9 bases identical to TRBD1. The CDR3 totals 13 residues. The germline CDR1 and CDR2 sequences are SGHAT and FQNNGV. The trim removed 5 bases at V and 11 bases at J, leaving 9 bases unmatched. The CDR3 nucleotides read TGTGCCAGCAGCCCATACAGGGGGCGTTTGGCTTTCTTT. Translating it yields CASSPYRGRLAFF.

In this sample, this clone turned up once. V and J are TRBV4-3 and TRBJ2-6, with D perhaps TRBD1 (5 bases). Between the trimmed V and J ends, which lost 0 bases and 3 bases, there was a span of 12 bases. This CDR3 spans 17 amino acids. Germline CDR1 LGHNA, CDR2 YSLEER. For the CDR3, the DNA is TGCGCCAGCAGCCAAGATACCCCAGGGTTTGGGGCCAACGTCCTGACTTTC. It codes for CASSQDTPGFGANVLTF.

This chain links TRBV3-1 (or the pseudogene TRBV3-2) with TRBJ2-3; possible D gene TRBD1, 5 bases. CDR1 is LGHDT, CDR2 YNNKEL, per germline (reference sequence). The ends were cut back, 1 base at V and 6 bases at J, with 17 bases in the middle. The CDR3 spans 16 residues. The CDR3 sequence: CASSQAAHQGRDTQYF. The CDR3 DNA follows: TGTGCCAGCAGCCAAGCCGCTCATCAGGGTAGGGATACGCAGTATTTT.

The chain is built from TRBV20-1 and TRBJ2-1; D call uncertain. The CDR3 spans 10 residues. Germline V gene lookup returns CDR1 DFQATT and CDR2 SNEGSKA (reference sequence). Trimming took off 3 bases at V and 7 bases at J, with 4 bases between the two ends. For the CDR3, the DNA is TGCAGTGCTAGTATAAATGAGCAGTTCTTC. Translating gives CSASINEQFF.

V is TRBV5-1 and J is TRBJ2-2, with 10 bases lining up with TRBD2. After removal of 1 base from V and 5 bases from J, the junction contained 2 bases not matched to a gene. CDR3 size: 15 residues. Per germline, CDR1 SGHRS and CDR2 YFSETQ. CDR3: CASSLKLAGTGELFF. The CDR3 DNA reads as TGCGCCAGCAGCTTGAAACTAGCGGGGACCGGGGAGCTGTTTTTT.

V and J are TRBV3-1 (or the pseudogene TRBV3-2) and TRBJ2-1; maybe TRBD2 (6 bases). This CDR3 spans 15 amino acids. The V end was cut by 4 bases, the J end by 4 bases, with 14 bases between. Germline CDR1 and CDR2: LGHDT and YNNKEL (reference sequence). CDR3 nucleotide sequence: TGTGCCAGCAGCCGGGTCGGGGGTGGTTACAATGAGCAGTTCTTC. Protein: CASSRVGGGYNEQFF.

This chain uses TRBV4-3 with TRBJ1-2; D perhaps matches TRBD1 (5 bases). The germline V gene encodes CDR1 LGHNA and CDR2 YSLEER. CDR3 length: 15 amino acids. Between the trimmed V and J ends, which lost 2 bases and 2 bases, there was a span of 12 bases. This CDR3 is CASSQSDSLNYGYTF. The CDR3 DNA follows: TGCGCCAGCAGCCAATCCGACAGTTTAAACTATGGCTACACCTTC.

This chain links TRBV28 with TRBJ1-2; TRBD1 might be the D (5 bases). This CDR3 spans 14 amino acids. Germline V lookup: CDR1 MDHEN, CDR2 SYDVKM. Deletions cut 2 bases from V and 5 bases from J, with 12 bases between. CDR3 amino acids: CASSLPTQGYGYTF. Here the CDR3 DNA reads TGTGCCAGCAGTTTACCGACCCAGGGATATGGCTACACCTTC.

The chain joins TRBV6-2 or TRBV6-3 to TRBJ1-3; no firm D call. Germline V CDR1 and CDR2: MNHEY, SVGEGT. This CDR3 is 15 amino acids long. The V and J ends lost 4 bases and 5 bases respectively, with 15 bases between them. CDR3 nucleotide sequence: TGTGCCAGCAGTTTCGCCCAGGCGGGGAGAAACACCATATATTTT. Protein product: CASSFAQAGRNTIYF.

A single count supports this clone. The chain carries TRBV28 and TRBJ2-1; 13 bases are shared with TRBD2. The germline CDR1 and CDR2 sequences are MDHEN and SYDVKM. Trimming removed 6 bases from V and 10 bases from J; junction bases left unmatched: 9. There are 15 residues in the CDR3. The DNA of the CDR3 is TGTGCCAGCAGACTCGGACTAGCGGGAGTCTCCGAGCAGTTCTTC. As protein: CASRLGLAGVSEQFF.

The genes are TRBV7-2 and TRBJ2-6; a weak D match, TRBD1 (5 bases). Germline V CDR1 and CDR2: SGHTA, FQGNSA. The CDR3 runs 18 residues. Trimming took off 3 bases at V and 4 bases at J, with 19 bases between the two ends. Here the CDR3 reads CASSLQAYKGSGANVLTF. The CDR3 DNA reads as TGTGCCAGCAGCTTGCAGGCCTATAAGGGGTCCGGGGCCAACGTCCTGACTTTC.

In regard to this clone: Other DNA sequences in this specimen translate into the identical CDR3. The gene calls are TRBV18 and TRBJ2-5; D is undetermined. Germline-derived CDR1 and CDR2 are KGHSH and LQKENI. This CDR3 is 12 amino acids long. The V and J ends lost 1 base and 4 bases respectively, with 4 bases between them. The CDR3 sequence: CASSPRRETQYF. The DNA of the CDR3 is TGTGCCAGCTCACCACGGAGAGAGACCCAGTACTTC.

V and J are TRBV19 and TRBJ1-5, with a weak D call TRBD1 (6 bases). The CDR3 spans 14 residues. Trimming removed 1 base from V and 5 bases from J, with 9 bases in between. Per the germline V gene, CDR1 is LNHDA and CDR2 is SQIVND (reference sequence). CDR3: CASSIGQVDQPQHF. The CDR3 nucleotides read TGTGCCAGTAGTATAGGACAGGTGGATCAGCCCCAGCATTTT.

The chain has TRBV15 and TRBJ1-4, with a tentative D call TRBD1 (5 bases). V lost 0 bases, J lost 6 bases, and 11 bases lay in between. Germline V lookup: CDR1 LNHNV, CDR2 YYDKDF (reference sequence). This CDR3 has 15 residues. CDR3: CATSREGVTDEKLFF. The CDR3 DNA is TGTGCCACCAGCAGAGAGGGTGTGACAGATGAAAAACTGTTTTTT.

The chain couples TRBV5-6 to TRBJ1-2, with TRBD1 as a possible D gene (5 bases). This CDR3 spans 16 amino acids. V lost 0 bases and J lost 1, with 13 bases in between. Per germline, CDR1 SGHDT and CDR2 YYEEEE. The CDR3 nucleotides read TGTGCCAGCAGCTTGGGGTTGGCAGGGATTAACTATGGCTACACCTTC. Translated: CASSLGLAGINYGYTF.

This rearrangement joins TRBV27 to TRBJ2-7; 8 nucleotides align to TRBD1. J gave up 3 bases and V 3 bases, and 10 bases lay outside the gene matches. Germline V gene data show CDR1 as MNHEY and CDR2 as SMNVEV (reference sequence). This CDR3 is 16 amino acids long. In nucleotides, the CDR3 is TGTGCCAGCAGTTTGTCTCCGGGACAGGTGGGCTACGAGCAGTACTTC. Translating gives CASSLSPGQVGYEQYF.